Given below is one TCR beta chain in context. The antigen remains unidentified. The data belong to a study of cytomegalovirus exposure and HLA in healthy donors. Study results and caveats: A later analysis appeared to link common viral pathogens to several of the most significant clusters. In vitro testing confirmed three CMV-associated chains as specific for CMV antigens.

The CDR3 runs to 15 residues. Germline CDR1 is SNHLY and CDR2 is FYNNEI. The junction had 4 bases not matched to a gene; V was cut back by 5 bases and J by 0 bases. PCR involved 60 Vbeta and 13 Jbeta primers. Authors' methods: An analysis that came later counted roughly 87 million unique TCR beta chains, around 12 million shared. TCRdb's copy holds only in-frame clones and misses some; the assay was immunoSEQ multiplex PCR. V, J and clone size were drawn from that table, and D and trimming were deduced from the DNA. The sample contains approximately 210,000 clones, around 87% of which appear only once.

The specimen sequenced was PBMCs. The chain couples TRBV2 to TRBJ1-5, with 7 nucleotides matching TRBD1. This TCR came from a man between 25 and 39 years old in good health and CMV-seronegative. The CDR3 protein is CASSRGQDSNQPQHF. Here the CDR3 DNA reads TGTGCCAGCAGTCGAGGACAGGATAGCAATCAGCCCCAGCATTTT. Looking up the rest from reference TRBV2 and TRBJ1-5 gives the full variable domain: EPEVTQTPSHQVTQMGQEVILRCVPISNHLYFYWYRQILGQKVEFLVSFYNNEISEKSEIFDDQFSVERPDGSNFTLKIRSTKLEDSAMYFCASSRGQDSNQPQHFGDGTRLSIL.